Below, 12 T cell receptor beta chains from the same sample are listed, as sequenced in a study of blood T cell repertoires in COVID-19. TCRdb's copy holds only in-frame clones and misses some; the assay was immunoSEQ multiplex PCR. The sample lists roughly 400,000 clones, roughly 86% seen once, with about 2.5% in the top ten. The sequenced sample was peripheral blood. These receptors originate from a woman aged 55-75 years with COVID-19, enrolled during active disease.

The chain carries TRBV4-1 and TRBJ2-1, with 8 bases identical to TRBD1. The V and J ends lost 3 bases and 5 bases, in that order; junction bases with no gene match: 3. The CDR3 runs to 14 residues. CDR1 and CDR2 (germline): MGHRA, YSYEKL. The CDR3 region is CASSHPDRDNEQFF. In DNA form, the CDR3 reads TGCGCCAGCAGCCACCCGGACAGGGACAATGAGCAGTTCTTC.

The rearrangement joins TRBV19 to TRBJ1-5; weak D call: TRBD1 (6 bases). The CDR3 totals 17 residues. V lost 1 base, J lost 4 bases, and 17 bases lay in between. Germline values: CDR1 LNHDA, CDR2 SQIVND (reference sequence). CDR3 protein: CASSIGMGGALNQPQHF. DNA of the CDR3: TGTGCCAGTAGTATAGGGATGGGGGGGGCTTTGAATCAGCCCCAGCATTTT.

This clone was recorded a few times. This chain uses TRBV7-8 with TRBJ1-3, with TRBD1 matching 9 bases. J gave up 1 base and V 5 bases, and 18 bases lay outside the gene matches. Germline V gives CDR1 SGHVS, CDR2 FQNEAQ. There are 20 residues in the CDR3. The CDR3 loop is CASSRSRTGEPLGSGNTIYF. DNA for the CDR3: TGTGCCAGCAGCCGATCTAGGACAGGGGAACCCCTCGGGTCTGGAAACACCATATATTTT.

The chain links TRBV7-2 to TRBJ1-2, with 7 bases identical to TRBD1. Losses at the gene ends were 4 bases for V and 10 bases for J; bases not matched to a gene: 6. The CDR3 length is 12 residues. Germline V lookup: CDR1 SGHTA, CDR2 FQGNSA. The CDR3 sequence: CASSSSTGPYTF. The CDR3 coding sequence is TGTGCCAGCAGCTCTTCGACAGGGCCCTACACCTTC.

This clone was recorded once. This chain joins TRBV19 and TRBJ1-1, with 9 nucleotides matching TRBD1. From germline, CDR1 is LNHDA and CDR2 SQIVND (reference sequence). The CDR3 has 14 residues. Trimming cost V 5 bases and J 5 bases; bases outside gene matches: 6. CDR3 coding DNA: TGTGCCAGTAGTTTACAGGGGGCATGGACTGAAGCTTTCTTT. It codes for CASSLQGAWTEAFF.

This clone has a single count. The chain carries TRBV11-2 and TRBJ2-1; 8 bases are a match to TRBD1. After removal of 2 bases from V and 4 bases from J, the junction contained 4 bases not matched to a gene. Per germline, CDR1 SGHAT and CDR2 FQNNGV. The CDR3 loop spans 15 amino acids. The CDR3 loop is CASSLTRQGYNEQFF. CDR3 nucleotide sequence: TGTGCCAGCAGCTTAACGCGACAGGGGTACAATGAGCAGTTCTTC.

This sequence joins TRBV6-2 or TRBV6-3 and TRBJ1-1; D uncertain. This CDR3 region has 14 residues. Germline V gives CDR1 MNHEY, CDR2 SVGEGT. Trimming removed 4 bases at V and 0 bases at J, with 9 bases between. CDR3 bases: TGTGCCAGCAGTTTTGACATGATGAACACTGAAGCTTTCTTT. This codes for CASSFDMMNTEAFF.

The chain carries TRBV19 and TRBJ1-5; 11 nucleotides agree with TRBD1. The CDR3 totals 16 residues. Germline CDR1 and CDR2: LNHDA and SQIVND (reference sequence). Losses at the gene ends were 7 bases for V and 7 bases for J; bases not matched to a gene: 12. For the CDR3, the DNA is TGTGCCAGTAAAGAAGGGGACAGGGGGGATCGACAGCCCCAGCATTTT. Protein product: CASKEGDRGDRQPQHF.

The chain recombines TRBV27 with TRBJ2-5; 10 positions match TRBD2. Germline trimming cut 5 bases from V and 1 base from J; bases unmatched to any gene: 7. The CDR3 spans 16 residues. The V gene's germline CDR1 is MNHEY and CDR2 SMNVEV (reference sequence). CDR3 amino acids: CASSANSGGPQETQYF. In nucleotides, the CDR3 is TGTGCCAGCAGTGCAAATAGCGGGGGGCCCCAAGAGACCCAGTACTTC.

The chain uses TRBV5-1 and TRBJ2-1; 15 bases match TRBD2. V was pared by 2 bases and J by 13 bases, with 13 bases of the junction left unmatched. Germline V CDR1 and CDR2: SGHRS, YFSETQ. This CDR3 spans 17 amino acids. DNA of the CDR3: TGCGCCAGCAGCTTAGGAGGACTAGCGGGGGGGCCAACCCGCCAGTTCTTC. It encodes CASSLGGLAGGPTRQFF.

The V call is TRBV19, the J call TRBJ2-7; TRBD1 agrees at 7 bases. CDR3 size: 14 residues. Trimming at V came to 1 base and at J to 0 bases, leaving 0 bases not matched to a gene. Germline V gene sequence: CDR1 LNHDA, CDR2 SQIVND (reference sequence). This chain's CDR3 is CASSIGDSSYEQYF. CDR3 bases: TGTGCCAGTAGTATAGGGGACAGCTCCTACGAGCAGTACTTC.

The rearrangement links TRBV6-5 to TRBJ1-5; the D is unclear. V gave up 7 bases and J gave up 0 bases, with 13 bases separating them. CDR3 length: 15 residues. Germline values: CDR1 MNHEY, CDR2 SVGAGI. DNA of the CDR3: TGTGCCAGCAACCCGAGATCCTCTAGCAATCAGCCCCAGCATTTT. As protein: CASNPRSSSNQPQHF.